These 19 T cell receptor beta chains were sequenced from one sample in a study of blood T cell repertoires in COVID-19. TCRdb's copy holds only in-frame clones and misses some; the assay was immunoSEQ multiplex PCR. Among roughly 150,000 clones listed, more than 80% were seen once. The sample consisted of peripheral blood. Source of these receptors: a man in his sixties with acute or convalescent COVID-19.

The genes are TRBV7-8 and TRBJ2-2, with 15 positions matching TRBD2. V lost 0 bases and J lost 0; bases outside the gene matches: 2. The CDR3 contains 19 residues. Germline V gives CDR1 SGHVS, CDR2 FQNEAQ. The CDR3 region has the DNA TGTGCCAGCAGCTTAGCGGGACTAGCGGGGGGAACGAACACCGGGGAGCTGTTTTTT. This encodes CASSLAGLAGGTNTGELFF.

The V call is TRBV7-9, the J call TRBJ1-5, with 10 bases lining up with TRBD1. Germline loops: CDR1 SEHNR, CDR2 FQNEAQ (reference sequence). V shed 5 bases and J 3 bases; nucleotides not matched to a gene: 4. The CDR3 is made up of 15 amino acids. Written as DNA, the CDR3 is TGTGCCAGCAGCACGGACAGGGGGTTCAATCAGCCCCAGCATTTT. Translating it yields CASSTDRGFNQPQHF. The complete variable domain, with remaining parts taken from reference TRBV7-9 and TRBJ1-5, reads DTGVSQNPRHKITKRGQNVTFRCDPISEHNRLYWYRQTLGQGPEFLTYFQNEAQLEKSRLLSDRFSAERPKGSFSTLEIQRTEQGDSAMYLCASSTDRGFNQPQHFGDGTRLSIL.

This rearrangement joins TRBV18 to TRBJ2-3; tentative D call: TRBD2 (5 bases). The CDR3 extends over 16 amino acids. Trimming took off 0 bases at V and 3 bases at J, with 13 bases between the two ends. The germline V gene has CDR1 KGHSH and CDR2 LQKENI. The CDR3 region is CASSPPAGAITDTQYF. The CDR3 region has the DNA TGTGCCAGCTCACCACCCGCGGGCGCTATTACAGATACGCAGTATTTT. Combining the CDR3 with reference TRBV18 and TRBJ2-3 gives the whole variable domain NAGVMQNPRHLVRRRGQEARLRCSPMKGHSHVYWYRQLPEEGLKFMVYLQKENIIDESGMPKERFSAEFPKEGPSILRIQQVVRGDSAAYFCASSPPAGAITDTQYFGPGTRLTVL.

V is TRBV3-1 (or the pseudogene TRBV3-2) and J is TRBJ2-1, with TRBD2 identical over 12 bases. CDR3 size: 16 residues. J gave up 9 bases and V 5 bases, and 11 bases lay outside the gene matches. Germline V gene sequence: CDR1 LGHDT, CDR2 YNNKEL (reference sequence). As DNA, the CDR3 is TGTGCCAGCAGCAGTCGACTAGCGGGGGCCCAGGGTGAGCAGTTCTTC. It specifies CASSSRLAGAQGEQFF.

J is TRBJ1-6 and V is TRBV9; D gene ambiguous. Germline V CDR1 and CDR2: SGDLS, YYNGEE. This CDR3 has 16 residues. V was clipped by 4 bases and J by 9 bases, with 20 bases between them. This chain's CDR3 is CASSSKDGLITSPLHF. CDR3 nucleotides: TGTGCCAGCAGCTCAAAGGACGGACTGATTACTTCACCCCTCCACTTT.

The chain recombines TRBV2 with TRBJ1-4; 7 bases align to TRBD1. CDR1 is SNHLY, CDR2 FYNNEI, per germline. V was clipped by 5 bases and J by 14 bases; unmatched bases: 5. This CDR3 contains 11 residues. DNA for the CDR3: TGTGCCAGCAGTAATCGACAGGGTCTGTTTTTT. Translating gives CASSNRQGLFF.

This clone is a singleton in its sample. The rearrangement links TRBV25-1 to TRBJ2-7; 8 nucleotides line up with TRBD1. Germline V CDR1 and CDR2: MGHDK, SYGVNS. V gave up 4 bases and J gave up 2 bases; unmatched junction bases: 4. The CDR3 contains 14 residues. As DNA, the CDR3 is TGTGCCAGCAGTGTATCGACAGGGGCCTACGAGCAGTACTTC. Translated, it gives CASSVSTGAYEQYF.

CDR3 amino acids: CASSTPGGGVETQYF. In DNA form, the CDR3 reads TGTGCCAGTAGTACCCCGGGGGGCGGGGTAGAGACCCAGTACTTC. This rearrangement joins TRBV19 to TRBJ2-5; maybe TRBD2 (7 bases). V shed 4 bases and J shed 4 bases, with 16 bases lying between them. Germline CDR1 reads LNHDA; CDR2 reads SQIVND (reference sequence). This CDR3 has 15 residues. Full variable domain (outside the CDR3, taken from reference TRBV19 and TRBJ2-5): DGGITQSPKYLFRKEGQNVTLSCEQNLNHDAMYWYRQDPGQGLRLIYYSQIVNDFQKGDIAEGYSVSREKKESFPLTVTSAQKNPTAFYLCASSTPGGGVETQYFGPGTRLLVL.

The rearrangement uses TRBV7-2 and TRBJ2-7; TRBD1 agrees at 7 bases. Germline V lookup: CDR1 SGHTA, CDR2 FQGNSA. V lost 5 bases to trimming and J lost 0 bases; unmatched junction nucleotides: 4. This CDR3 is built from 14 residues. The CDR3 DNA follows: TGTGCCAGCAGCCCGGGACAGAACTCCTACGAGCAGTACTTC. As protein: CASSPGQNSYEQYF.

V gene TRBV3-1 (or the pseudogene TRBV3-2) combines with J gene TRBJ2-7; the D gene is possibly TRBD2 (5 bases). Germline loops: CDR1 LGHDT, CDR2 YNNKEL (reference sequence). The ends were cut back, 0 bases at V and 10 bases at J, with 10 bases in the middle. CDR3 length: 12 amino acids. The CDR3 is CASSQDIGEQYF. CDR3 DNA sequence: TGTGCCAGCAGCCAAGATATCGGGGAACAGTACTTC.

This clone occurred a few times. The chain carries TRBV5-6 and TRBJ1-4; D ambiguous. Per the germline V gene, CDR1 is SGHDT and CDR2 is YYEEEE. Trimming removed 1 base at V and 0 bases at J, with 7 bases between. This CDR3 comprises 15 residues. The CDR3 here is CASSLTGTTNEKLFF. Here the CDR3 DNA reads TGTGCCAGCAGCTTGACGGGTACAACTAATGAAAAACTGTTTTTT.

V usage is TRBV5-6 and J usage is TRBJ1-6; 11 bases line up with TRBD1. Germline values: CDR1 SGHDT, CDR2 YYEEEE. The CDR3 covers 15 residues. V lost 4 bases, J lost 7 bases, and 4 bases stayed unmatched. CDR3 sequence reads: CASSPRTGGNSPLHF. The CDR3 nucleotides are TGTGCCAGCAGCCCGAGGACAGGGGGCAATTCACCCCTCCACTTT.

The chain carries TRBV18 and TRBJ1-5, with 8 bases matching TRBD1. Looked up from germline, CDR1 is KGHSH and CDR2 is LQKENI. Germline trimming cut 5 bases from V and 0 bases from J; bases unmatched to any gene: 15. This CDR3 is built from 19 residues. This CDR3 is CASSSADRGSAYSNQPQHF. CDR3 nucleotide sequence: TGTGCCAGCTCATCCGCCGACAGGGGATCTGCATATAGCAATCAGCCCCAGCATTTT.

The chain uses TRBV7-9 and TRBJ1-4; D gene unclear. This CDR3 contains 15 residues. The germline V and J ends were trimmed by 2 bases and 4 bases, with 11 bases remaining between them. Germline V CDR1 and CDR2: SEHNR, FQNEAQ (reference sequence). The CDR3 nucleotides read TGTGCCAGCAGCTTAATATCAGCGGGTAATGAAAAACTGTTTTTT. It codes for CASSLISAGNEKLFF.

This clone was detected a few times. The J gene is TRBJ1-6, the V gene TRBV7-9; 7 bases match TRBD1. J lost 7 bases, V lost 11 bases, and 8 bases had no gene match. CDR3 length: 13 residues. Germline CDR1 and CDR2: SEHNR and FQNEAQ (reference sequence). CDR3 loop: CAWDSNLNSPLHF. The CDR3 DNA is TGTGCCTGGGACAGCAATTTGAATTCACCCCTCCACTTT.

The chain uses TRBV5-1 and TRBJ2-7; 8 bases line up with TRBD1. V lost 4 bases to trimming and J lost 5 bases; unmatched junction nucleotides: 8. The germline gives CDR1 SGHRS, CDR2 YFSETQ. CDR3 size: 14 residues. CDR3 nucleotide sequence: TGCGCCAGCAGCCTAACCCAGGGGGCCGACGAGCAGTACTTC. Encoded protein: CASSLTQGADEQYF. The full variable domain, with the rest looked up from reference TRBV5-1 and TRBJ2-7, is KAGVTQTPRYLIKTRGQQVTLSCSPISGHRSVSWYQQTPGQGLQFLFEYFSETQRNKGNFPGRFSGRQFSNSRSEMNVSTLELGDSALYLCASSLTQGADEQYFGPGTRLTVT.

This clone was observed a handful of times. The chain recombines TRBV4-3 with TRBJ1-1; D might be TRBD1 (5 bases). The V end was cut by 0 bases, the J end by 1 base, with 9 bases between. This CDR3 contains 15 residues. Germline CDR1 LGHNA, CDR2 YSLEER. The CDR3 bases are TGCGCCAGCAGCCAAGATAGCCAGGGGAACACTGAAGCTTTCTTT. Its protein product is CASSQDSQGNTEAFF.

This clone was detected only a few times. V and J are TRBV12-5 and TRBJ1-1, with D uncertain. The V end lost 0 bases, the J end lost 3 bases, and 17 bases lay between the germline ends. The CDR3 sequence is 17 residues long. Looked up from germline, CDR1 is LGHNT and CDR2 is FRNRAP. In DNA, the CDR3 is TGTGCTAGTGGTTTGGTTATACAGTCGAGTAAGTACACTGAAGCTTTCTTT. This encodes CASGLVIQSSKYTEAFF.

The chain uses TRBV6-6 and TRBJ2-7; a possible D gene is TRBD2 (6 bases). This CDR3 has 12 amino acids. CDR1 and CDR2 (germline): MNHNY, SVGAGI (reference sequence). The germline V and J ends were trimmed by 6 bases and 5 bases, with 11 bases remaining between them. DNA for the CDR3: TGTGCCAGCAGAGGGACTGGAAACGAGCAGTACTTC. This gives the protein CASRGTGNEQYF.